A selection of T cell receptor beta chains follows, all from one sample in a study of T cell responses to AZD1222 COVID-19 vaccine. Clones were sequenced by immunoSEQ multiplex PCR, and TCRdb holds only the in-frame ones, with some missing. In the table there are around 99,000 clones, over 80% of which are singletons. Sample: peripheral blood, taken on day 0 of AZD1222 vaccination. Receptors were obtained from an adult in good health. Each CDR3 is given with its conserved first and last residue. The D gene is left open where the match is weak. Where a row states a size, it is once, few, many or the class of an expanded clone; other rows omit it.

TRBV27,NA,TRBJ1-1,14,NA,CASNDLGAPTEAFF,TGTGCCAGCAACGATCTGGGGGCGCCCACTGAAGCTTTCTTT
TRBV7-2,NA,TRBJ2-5,13,NA,CASSLSAQETQYF,TGTGCCAGCAGCTTGTCAGCCCAGGAGACCCAGTACTTC
TRBV18,NA,TRBJ1-5,16,NA,CASSPNSGNSNQPQHF,TGTGCCAGCTCACCGAACTCAGGGAATAGCAATCAGCCCCAGCATTTT
TRBV16,TRBD1,TRBJ1-2,14,NA,CASSKGTGDYGYTF,TGTGCCAGCAGCAAGGGGACAGGGGACTATGGCTACACCTTC
TRBV18,NA,TRBJ2-5,11,NA,CASSQQETQYF,TGTGCCAGCTCACAGCAAGAGACCCAGTACTTC
TRBV12-5,NA,TRBJ1-5,14,NA,CASGLEGRGQPQHF,TGTGCTAGTGGTTTGGAGGGGCGCGGTCAGCCCCAGCATTTT
TRBV19,NA,TRBJ2-1,14,NA,CASSIARFRNEQFF,TGTGCCAGTAGTATAGCCCGGTTTAGGAATGAGCAGTTCTTC
TRBV21-1,NA,TRBJ2-2,12,once,CASSGLSGELFF,TGTGCCAGCAGCGGTCTCTCCGGGGAGCTGTTTTTT
TRBV10-1,NA,TRBJ1-4,13,NA,CASSEQENEKLFF,TGCGCCAGCAGTGAACAGGAGAATGAAAAACTGTTTTTT
TRBV9,NA,TRBJ2-1,13,NA,CASSPTVLNEQFF,TGTGCCAGCAGCCCTACTGTACTCAATGAGCAGTTCTTC
TRBV4-2,TRBD2,TRBJ2-5,14,NA,CASSQVAGGGSQYF,TGTGCCAGCAGCCAAGTGGCTGGGGGGGGGTCCCAGTACTTC
TRBV7-2,NA,TRBJ1-1,14,few,CASSHWSGNTEAFF,TGTGCCAGCAGCCACTGGTCGGGGAACACTGAAGCTTTCTTT
TRBV10-3,NA,TRBJ1-5,14,NA,CAIRDRESNQPQHF,TGTGCCATCAGGGACAGAGAGAGCAATCAGCCCCAGCATTTT
TRBV5-1,TRBD2,TRBJ2-2,15,NA,CASTEREGRTGELFF,TGCGCCAGCACCGAGCGGGAGGGCCGGACCGGGGAGCTGTTTTTT
TRBV3-1/TRBV3-2,NA,TRBJ1-3,16,NA,CDNSPHRDKAGNTIYF,TGTGATAACAGCCCCCATCGGGACAAGGCTGGAAACACCATATATTTT
TRBV18,NA,TRBJ1-1,13,NA,CASSLQANTEAFF,TGTGCCAGCTCTCTCCAAGCGAACACTGAAGCTTTCTTT
TRBV19,NA,TRBJ1-2,14,NA,CASSINREVYGYTF,TGTGCCAGTAGTATAAACAGGGAGGTCTATGGCTACACCTTC
TRBV19,NA,TRBJ2-4,15,NA,CASSLQPGEGNIQYF,TGTGCCAGTAGTTTACAACCAGGGGAAGGAAACATTCAGTACTTC
TRBV7-2,TRBD1,TRBJ1-2,14,NA,CASSLKGQGHGYTF,TGTGCCAGCAGCTTAAAAGGACAGGGACATGGCTACACCTTC
TRBV18,NA,TRBJ2-7,14,once,CASSRDSGSYEQYF,TGTGCCAGCTCACGGGATAGCGGCTCCTACGAGCAGTACTTC
TRBV18,NA,TRBJ2-2,16,once,CASSPPLGPGTGELFF,TGTGCCAGCTCACCACCACTAGGCCCGGGCACCGGGGAGCTGTTTTTT
TRBV6-5,NA,TRBJ1-3,15,NA,CASRWEGYSGNTIYF,TGTGCCAGCCGATGGGAGGGATACTCTGGAAACACCATATATTTT
TRBV6-6,NA,TRBJ1-5,15,NA,CASSRSAGEGQPQHF,TGTGCCAGCTCCCGTTCTGCTGGGGAAGGCCAGCCCCAGCATTTT
TRBV4-1,NA,TRBJ2-7,16,NA,CASSPVRVATTYEQYF,TGCGCCAGCAGCCCAGTAAGGGTAGCTACCACCTACGAGCAGTACTTC
TRBV20-1,NA,TRBJ2-1,11,NA,CSASQHHEQFF,TGCAGTGCTAGTCAGCACCATGAGCAGTTCTTC
TRBV7-8,NA,TRBJ2-2,14,NA,CASSLLRGAGELFF,TGTGCCAGCAGCTTACTAAGGGGCGCCGGGGAGCTGTTTTTT
TRBV19,NA,TRBJ2-3,16,once,CASRAGTSLFTDTQYF,TGTGCCAGTAGGGCCGGGACATCCTTATTCACAGATACGCAGTATTTT
TRBV6-5,NA,TRBJ2-7,11,NA,CASSSGGEQYF,TGTGCCAGCAGTTCCGGCGGCGAGCAGTACTTC
TRBV18,TRBD1,TRBJ1-4,16,NA,CASSVSQGAANEKLFF,TGTGCCAGCTCAGTCTCACAGGGGGCGGCTAATGAAAAACTGTTTTTT
TRBV12-3/TRBV12-4,NA,TRBJ1-2,12,once,CASSFFPRGYTF,TGTGCCAGCAGTTTTTTTCCGAGGGGCTACACCTTC
TRBV7-3,NA,TRBJ1-5,15,NA,CASSPGGGPNQPQHF,TGTGCCAGCAGCCCGGGTGGGGGACCCAATCAGCCCCAGCATTTT
TRBV4-2,TRBD2,TRBJ2-1,17,NA,CASSQGIGTPGGNEQFF,TGTGCCAGCAGCCAAGGGATCGGGACTCCCGGGGGGAATGAGCAGTTCTTC
TRBV19,TRBD1,TRBJ2-5,15,once,CATSPGQGAHGTQYF,TGTGCCACCTCCCCGGGACAGGGGGCGCATGGGACCCAGTACTTC
TRBV4-1,NA,TRBJ1-2,14,NA,CASSQGGSVYGYTF,TGCGCCAGCAGCCAAGGGGGCTCGGTCTATGGCTACACCTTC
TRBV20-1,TRBD2,TRBJ2-5,14,NA,CSACGLAGPETQYF,TGCAGTGCTTGTGGACTAGCGGGTCCAGAGACCCAGTACTTC
TRBV11-1,NA,TRBJ1-6,14,NA,CASSPIESNSPLHF,TGTGCCAGCAGCCCGATCGAGAGTAATTCACCCCTCCACTTT
TRBV11-2,TRBD2,TRBJ2-1,16,NA,CASRALAGVSYNEQFF,TGTGCCAGCAGGGCACTAGCGGGAGTGTCCTACAATGAGCAGTTCTTC
TRBV7-2,NA,TRBJ2-2,15,NA,CASSSSNRDTGELFF,TGTGCCAGCAGCTCCTCAAACCGGGATACCGGGGAGCTGTTTTTT
TRBV4-1,NA,TRBJ2-1,13,NA,CASSQVSYNEQFF,TGCGCCAGCAGCCAGGTGTCCTACAATGAGCAGTTCTTC
TRBV7-9,NA,TRBJ2-7,15,once,CASSLEGNKGYEQYF,TGTGCCAGCAGCTTGGAAGGGAATAAAGGGTACGAGCAGTACTTC
TRBV28,TRBD1,TRBJ1-2,14,NA,CASSSGQGSYGYTF,TGTGCCAGCAGTTCCGGACAGGGGAGCTATGGCTACACCTTC
TRBV7-8,NA,TRBJ2-5,18,NA,CASSLAIYRGGPRETQYF,TGTGCCAGCAGCTTAGCAATCTATAGGGGGGGCCCACGGGAGACCCAGTACTTC
TRBV9,NA,TRBJ2-1,16,NA,CASSVARGSSYNEQFF,TGTGCCAGCAGCGTAGCGCGGGGTAGCTCCTACAATGAGCAGTTCTTC
TRBV19,TRBD2,TRBJ2-2,17,NA,CASSIRLAGATAGELFF,TGTGCCAGTAGTATCAGACTAGCGGGGGCCACAGCCGGGGAGCTGTTTTTT
TRBV5-1,TRBD1,TRBJ1-2,15,NA,CASSLTRGPNYGYTF,TGCGCCAGCAGCTTAACCAGGGGGCCTAACTATGGCTACACCTTC
TRBV7-2,NA,TRBJ1-6,14,NA,CASSSYSPNSPLHF,TGTGCCAGCAGCTCGTACAGCCCCAATTCACCCCTCCACTTT
TRBV4-2,NA,TRBJ2-2,15,NA,CASSQESGNTGELFF,TGTGCCAGCAGCCAAGAGTCCGGGAACACCGGGGAGCTGTTTTTT
TRBV25-1,NA,TRBJ2-3,12,once,CAVRTVTDTQYF,TGTGCCGTCCGGACTGTCACAGATACGCAGTATTTT
TRBV5-4,NA,TRBJ1-1,15,once,CASSIIQEEDTEAFF,TGTGCCAGCAGCATAATACAAGAAGAGGACACTGAAGCTTTCTTT
TRBV6-6,TRBD1,TRBJ1-3,16,NA,CASSYLTGTTGNTIYF,TGTGCCAGCAGTTACCTGACAGGGACAACTGGAAACACCATATATTTT
TRBV30,NA,TRBJ1-6,13,NA,CAWNVQGNSPLHF,TGTGCCTGGAATGTACAGGGCAATTCACCCCTCCACTTT
TRBV2,NA,TRBJ1-1,13,NA,CASSEDGRTEAFF,TGTGCCAGCAGTGAAGACGGGAGGACTGAAGCTTTCTTT